This TCR beta chain was recorded in a study of regulatory and conventional T cells in RAG deficiency. Study-wide results and limits: In Omenn syndrome, sorted "Tregs" may be peripherally activated cells. Shannon entropy was markedly lower and Simpson indices higher in RAG-deficient patients than control T-cell subsets.

This CDR3 has 15 residues. Germline CDR1 reads GTSNPN; CDR2 reads SVGIG (reference sequence). Clones were read by immunoSEQ multiplex PCR, and TCRdb kept only the in-frame ones, dropping some. The sample consists of some 30,000 clones, about 91% of them appearing once. Points on this clone: Its specificity is not known. At one boundary the junction diverges from the germline segment, which might be a read error. Other DNA sequences in this sample translate to the same CDR3.

The sample was also linked to a second study, of regulatory T cells. That publication notes: Amplification used 52 TRBV primers and 13 TRBJ primers.

This sequence originates from a human donor in good health. The chain couples TRBV30 to TRBJ2-2; D is perhaps TRBD1 or TRBD2 (6 bases each). The sequenced sample was CD8+ T cells sorted from blood. CDR3 nucleotide sequence: TGTGCCTGGAGGACCGGGACTGGGGACACCGGGGAGCTGTTCTTT. It specifies CAWRTGTGDTGELFF.